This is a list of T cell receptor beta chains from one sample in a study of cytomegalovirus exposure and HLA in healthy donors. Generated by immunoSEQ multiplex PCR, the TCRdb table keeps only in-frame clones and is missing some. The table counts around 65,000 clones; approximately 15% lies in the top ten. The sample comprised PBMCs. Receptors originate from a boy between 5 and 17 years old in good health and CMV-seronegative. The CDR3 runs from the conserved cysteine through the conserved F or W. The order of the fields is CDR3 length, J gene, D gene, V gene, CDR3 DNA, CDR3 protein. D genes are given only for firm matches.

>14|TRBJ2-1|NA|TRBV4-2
TGTGCCAGCAGCCAAGACGTCGACAGCTCAGAGCAGTTCTTC
CASSQDVDSSEQFF
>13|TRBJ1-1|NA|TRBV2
TGTGCCTTCAATGACAGGATGAACACTGAAGCTTTCTTT
CAFNDRMNTEAFF
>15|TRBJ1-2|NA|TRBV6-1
TGTGCCAGCAGTGAGCAGATTCAGGGGTTTGAGGGCTACACCTTC
CASSEQIQGFEGYTF
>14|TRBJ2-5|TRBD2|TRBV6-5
TGTGCCAGCAGTTTAAGCGGGAGTATAAAGACCCAGTACTTC
CASSLSGSIKTQYF
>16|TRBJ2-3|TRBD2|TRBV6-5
TGTGCCAGCAGTTCGACTAGCGGCGAAAATCCAGATACGCAGTATTTT
CASSSTSGENPDTQYF
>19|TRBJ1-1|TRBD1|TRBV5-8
TGTGCCAGCAGCTCCCGGGACAGGGCCATCGTTAACATGAACACTGAAGCTTTCTTT
CASSSRDRAIVNMNTEAFF
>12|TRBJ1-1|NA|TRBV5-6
TGTGCCAGCAGCTTCGGTACCACTGAAGCTTTCTTT
CASSFGTTEAFF
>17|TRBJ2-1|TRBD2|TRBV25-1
TGTGCCAGCAGTGGGGGGACTAGCGCCCATTTGGGCAATGAGCAGTTCTTC
CASSGGTSAHLGNEQFF
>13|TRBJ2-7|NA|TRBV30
TGTGCTGTAACCGGGACTTCCTCCTACGAGCAGTACTTC
CAVTGTSSYEQYF
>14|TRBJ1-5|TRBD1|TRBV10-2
TGCGCCAGTTCCCCAGGGGGTAGGGATCAGCCCCAGCATTTT
CASSPGGRDQPQHF
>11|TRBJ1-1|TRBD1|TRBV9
TGTGCCTACAGGGGGAACACTGAAGCTTTCTTT
CAYRGNTEAFF
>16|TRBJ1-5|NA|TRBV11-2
TGTGCCAGCAGCTTAGTGGGGGGGAATAGCAATCAGCCCCAGCATTTT
CASSLVGGNSNQPQHF
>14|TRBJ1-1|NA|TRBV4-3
TGCGCCAGCAGCCCCTCTTCAGGGGACACTGAAGCTTTCTTT
CASSPSSGDTEAFF
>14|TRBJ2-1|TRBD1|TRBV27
TGTGCCAGCAGCCTGGACAGGGGGCTGGATGAGCAGTTCTTC
CASSLDRGLDEQFF
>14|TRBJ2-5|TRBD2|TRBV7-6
TGTGCCAGCAGCTTCCAAGCGGGAGCAGAGACCCAGTACTTC
CASSFQAGAETQYF
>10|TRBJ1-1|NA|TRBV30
TGTGCCTCAGTGTACACTGAAGCTTTCTTT
CASVYTEAFF
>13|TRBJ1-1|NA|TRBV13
TGTGCCAGCAGCTTTTTCGGGGGCACTGAAGCTTTCTTT
CASSFFGGTEAFF
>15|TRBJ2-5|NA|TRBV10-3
TGTGCCATCAGTGAGCTCCCAGGCGGGGAAGAGACCCAGTACTTC
CAISELPGGEETQYF
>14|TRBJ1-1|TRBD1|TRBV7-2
TGTGCCAGCAGCTTACAGGGGGTAAACACTGAAGCTTTCTTT
CASSLQGVNTEAFF